The T cell receptor (beta chain) under discussion was sequenced for a study of naive and memory T cell subsets. This CDR3 is built from 13 residues. V lost 3 bases and J lost 3, with 9 bases in between. Germline loops: CDR1 LGHDT, CDR2 YNNKEL (reference sequence). The beta constant-region primer was an equimolar mix of two oligonucleotides covering TRBC1 and TRBC2. An oligonucleotide with the SP2 primer and a 12-nucleotide UMI was ligated to the cDNA 3' end. Via MiXCR, TCRdb re-called the UMI-ligation and nested PCR reads, giving one row per CDR3 protein. Among tens of thousands of distinct CDR3 sequences listed, over 10% were seen once. This clonotype has only a few counts.

Sequenced input: central memory CD4+ T cells from blood. The chain has TRBV3-1 and TRBJ2-7; D gene ambiguous. The receptor was isolated from a human donor in good health. CDR3 residues: CASSHPTIYEQYF. For the CDR3, the DNA is TGTGCCAGCAGCCACCCGACAATCTACGAGCAGTACTTC.